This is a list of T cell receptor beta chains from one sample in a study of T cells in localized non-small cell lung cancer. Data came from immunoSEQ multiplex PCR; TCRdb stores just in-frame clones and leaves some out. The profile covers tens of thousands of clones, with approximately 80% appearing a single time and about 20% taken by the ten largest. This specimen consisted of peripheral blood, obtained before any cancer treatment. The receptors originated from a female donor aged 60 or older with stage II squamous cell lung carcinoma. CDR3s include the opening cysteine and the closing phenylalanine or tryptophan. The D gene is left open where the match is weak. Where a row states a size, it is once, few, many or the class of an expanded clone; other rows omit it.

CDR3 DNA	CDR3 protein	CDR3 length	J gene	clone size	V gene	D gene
TGTGCCAGCAGCCAAGATGCAGGGCTAGCGGGGCTTAGCTCCTACAATGAGCAGTTCTTC	CASSQDAGLAGLSSYNEQFF	20	TRBJ2-1	-	TRBV14	TRBD2
TGCGCCAGCAGCTTAGGATCGACAGCCTCTGGAAACACCATATATTTT	CASSLGSTASGNTIYF	16	TRBJ1-3	few	TRBV5-1	-
TGTGCCAGCAGCCCTCGACAGGGGTTTAACGAGCAGTACTTC	CASSPRQGFNEQYF	14	TRBJ2-7	-	TRBV6-5	TRBD1
TGTGCCAGCAGTTACGGTCAGCCCGGGGGAACCCAGTACTTC	CASSYGQPGGTQYF	14	TRBJ2-5	once	TRBV6-5	-
TGTGCTAGCAGCTCGACAGCCCACACTGAAGCTTTCTTT	CASSSTAHTEAFF	13	TRBJ1-1	-	TRBV7-7	-
TGTGCCAGCAGCCCGGGACAGGGAAAGGGGTCCTACGAGCAGTACTTC	CASSPGQGKGSYEQYF	16	TRBJ2-7	-	TRBV7-2	TRBD1
TGTGCCAGCAGTGGGAGGGGGGGCGCTGAAGCTTTCTTT	CASSGRGGAEAFF	13	TRBJ1-1	-	TRBV27	-
TGCGCCAGCAGCTTGAGCCAGGGAGGAGAGAACGAGCAGTACTTC	CASSLSQGGENEQYF	15	TRBJ2-7	-	TRBV5-1	-
TGTGCCAGCAGCCCTCAGGGGTCGGGAGAGACCCAGTACTTC	CASSPQGSGETQYF	14	TRBJ2-5	-	TRBV11-2	-
TGTGCCAGTAGTATTGGGACAGGGGGCGGAAGCAATCAGCCCCAGCATTTT	CASSIGTGGGSNQPQHF	17	TRBJ1-5	-	TRBV19	TRBD1
TGTGCCTGGAGTGCGGGGAGCATAGGGGAAAAACTGTTTTTT	CAWSAGSIGEKLFF	14	TRBJ1-4	-	TRBV30	-
TGTGCCAGCAGTGAAGCGCAGGACTACGAGCAGTACTTC	CASSEAQDYEQYF	13	TRBJ2-7	-	TRBV6-1	-
TGTGCCAGCAGAAGGACAGAAGTAAACACTGAAGCTTTCTTT	CASRRTEVNTEAFF	14	TRBJ1-1	-	TRBV2	-
TGCAGCGGGGTGAGGGGGGGCCATAATGAAAAACTGTTTTTT	CSGVRGGHNEKLFF	14	TRBJ1-4	-	TRBV29-1	-
TGTGCCAGCAGCTTGGACAGGAGGTCCTACGAGCAGTACTTC	CASSLDRRSYEQYF	14	TRBJ2-7	-	TRBV5-4	-
TGTGCCAGCAGCTTGGCCCCGGGACAGGGACATTCACCCCTCCACTTT	CASSLAPGQGHSPLHF	16	TRBJ1-6	-	TRBV5-4	TRBD1
TGTGCCAGCAGGACAGAAGATTATGGCTACACCTTC	CASRTEDYGYTF	12	TRBJ1-2	-	TRBV2	-
TGTGCCAGCAGCCCACAGGGTTCACCCCTCCACTTT	CASSPQGSPLHF	12	TRBJ1-6	-	TRBV6-6	-
TGCGCCAGCGGTACATACGGGACTAGCGACAATGAGCAGTTCTTC	CASGTYGTSDNEQFF	15	TRBJ2-1	-	TRBV5-1	TRBD2
TGTGCCAGCAGTTCGGGCAGACAGGGGACGAACACTGAAGCTTTCTTT	CASSSGRQGTNTEAFF	16	TRBJ1-1	-	TRBV6-5	TRBD1
TGTGCCAGTAGTAGAATAGCGGGAGATTTCTCTGGGGCCAACGTCCTGACTTTC	CASSRIAGDFSGANVLTF	18	TRBJ2-6	-	TRBV19	TRBD2
TGTGCCAGCAGTAGTTGGGGCGAGCAGTACTTC	CASSSWGEQYF	11	TRBJ2-7	-	TRBV7-6	-
TGTGCCAGCCACGGGGGTCACTACTATGGCTACACCTTC	CASHGGHYYGYTF	13	TRBJ1-2	-	TRBV27	-
TGCGCCAGCAGCATAAAAGGGGGCGGTGAAAAACTGTTTTTT	CASSIKGGGEKLFF	14	TRBJ1-4	-	TRBV5-1	TRBD1